This paragraph reports one TCR beta chain. Germline-derived CDR1 and CDR2 are MNHNS and SASEGT. Trimming removed 6 bases from V and 2 bases from J, with 17 bases in between. The CDR3 extends over 15 amino acids. TCRdb re-analysed the 5' RACE reads in MiXCR, keeping a single row per CDR3 protein. Counted here are fewer than 800,000 distinct CDR3 sequences, 7.1% occurring once; the ten biggest clones make up 1.6%. This sample was taken from a study of identical twins. This sample was also put to use in a study of yellow fever vaccine responses in identical twins.

Sequenced input: PBMCs. The V gene is TRBV6-1, the J gene TRBJ2-7, with D perhaps matching TRBD2 (6 bases). This TCR derives from a woman aged 18-29 years in good health. This CDR3 is CASRPGTVGAYEQYF. DNA of the CDR3: TGTGCCAGCAGACCCGGGACTGTAGGAGCCTACGAGCAGTACTTC.